A selection of T cell receptor beta chains follows, all from one sample in a study of control samples from healthy donors and cancer patients. TCRdb's copy holds only in-frame clones and misses some; the assay was immunoSEQ multiplex PCR. Counted here are 100,000 to 150,000 clones, roughly 90% occurring once; the ten biggest clones make up 6% to 9.5%. Sequencing was performed on PBMCs. The receptors here all came from a man aged 45-65 years with head and neck cancer. Each CDR3 is given with its conserved first and last residue. A D gene is named only where the DNA matches it firmly. Not every row has a clone size; where given, it reads once, few, many or a size class.

V	size	D	J	CDR3	DNA
TRBV29-1	.	.	TRBJ1-1	CSVEGHLNTEAFF	TGCAGCGTTGAGGGACACTTAAACACTGAAGCTTTCTTT
TRBV30	.	.	TRBJ1-1	CAWSAESTEAFF	TGTGCCTGGAGTGCGGAAAGCACTGAAGCTTTCTTT
TRBV5-1	.	.	TRBJ2-2	CASSLVAGTDDTGELFF	TGCGCCAGCAGCTTGGTCGCGGGGACTGATGACACCGGGGAGCTGTTTTTT
TRBV15	.	.	TRBJ1-5	CATSRDRAGVTSNQPQHF	TGTGCCACCAGCAGAGATCGAGCAGGAGTTACTAGCAATCAGCCCCAGCATTTT
TRBV18	.	.	TRBJ2-1	CASSPTGFAAGKFF	TGTGCCAGCTCACCAACGGGATTTGCGGCTGGGAAGTTCTTC
TRBV28	.	.	TRBJ2-1	CASSTDYPGYYNEQFF	TGTGCCAGCAGTACAGACTATCCTGGATATTACAATGAGCAGTTCTTC
TRBV5-5	.	.	TRBJ1-5	CASRRDNQPQHF	TGTGCCAGCAGACGGGACAATCAGCCCCAGCATTTT
TRBV7-9	.	.	TRBJ2-3	CASSPVTDTQYF	TGTGCCAGCAGTCCCGTCACAGATACGCAGTATTTT
TRBV11-3	.	TRBD2	TRBJ2-1	CASSLVSGDNNEQFF	TGTGCCAGCAGCTTAGTTAGCGGGGATAACAATGAGCAGTTCTTC
TRBV19	once	.	TRBJ2-1	CASSPDYDNEQFF	TGTGCCAGTAGTCCTGACTATGACAATGAGCAGTTCTTC
TRBV29-1	.	TRBD1	TRBJ1-2	CSVVQGAHGYTF	TGCAGCGTTGTCCAGGGGGCCCATGGCTACACCTTC
TRBV29-1	.	TRBD1	TRBJ1-2	CSVPTRDRTYYGYTF	TGCAGCGTGCCTACCCGGGACAGAACATACTATGGCTACACCTTC
TRBV5-1	.	.	TRBJ2-1	CASSFSARGNEQFF	TGCGCCAGCAGCTTTTCGGCGAGGGGAAATGAGCAGTTCTTC
TRBV6-2/TRBV6-3	.	TRBD2	TRBJ2-1	CASSYRLAGVKFF	TGTGCCAGCAGTTACCGGCTAGCGGGAGTAAAGTTCTTC